This passage covers 4 T cell receptor beta chains from one sample sequenced in a study of human T cells and chemical hapten exposure (dated by TCRdb to the early 2020s). In the paper's terms, the time point label means: pre-sensitization, week 0. Sample treatment or condition, as interpreted from the label and publication: therapeutic diphenylcyclopropenone sensitization with weekly scalp DPC. Library preparation used RACE. TCRdb shows the sequencer as NextSeq 500. In TCRdb, the public reads were trimmed at Q25 with fastp and aligned with MiXCR, with productive beta chains retained. Rows are combined by CDR3 protein, so each entry shows the most common genes and DNA. The sample table lists more than 300,000 distinct CDR3 sequences, about 5% of them with a count of one. Under 9.5% of the sample is in the top ten clones. Sequencing was performed on whole blood, taken in connection with sensitization to the hapten diphenylcyclopropenone (DPC). The receptors stem from a woman between 18 and 29 years old with alopecia areata. Some clones in this sample may be carry-over from other donors' samples.

This clonotype has at least ten counts. V usage is TRBV4-1 and J usage is TRBJ2-1, with 7 bases lining up with TRBD2. CDR3 length equals 16 residues. Losses at the gene ends were 5 bases for V and 0 bases for J; bases not matched to a gene: 7. Germline CDR1 and CDR2: MGHRA and YSYEKL. Written as DNA, the CDR3 is TGCGCCAGCAGCAACCCGCTAGCGGCCTCCTACAATGAGCAGTTCTTC. Translation gives CASSNPLAASYNEQFF.

The V and J genes are TRBV7-9 and TRBJ2-2; TRBD2 agrees at 7 bases. From germline, CDR1 is SEHNR and CDR2 FQNEAQ (reference sequence). The CDR3 loop spans 14 amino acids. Germline trimming cut 0 bases from V and 14 bases from J; bases unmatched to any gene: 9. The CDR3 nucleotides are TGTGCCAGCAGCTTAGCAGCGGGGCAGGTCGAACTGTTTTTT. Protein: CASSLAAGQVELFF.

This clonotype was detected a few times. V gene TRBV7-9 combines with J gene TRBJ1-6; D ambiguous. This CDR3 is built from 15 residues. CDR1 SEHNR and CDR2 FQNEAQ come from the germline V gene (reference sequence). With 7 bases removed from V and 2 bases from J, the gap between germline ends came to 12 bases. CDR3: CASTTTEPYNSPLHF. CDR3 nucleotide sequence: TGTGCCAGCACCACGACGGAGCCCTATAATTCACCCCTCCACTTT.

This clonotype was recorded a few times. The rearrangement joins TRBV7-8 to TRBJ1-5; D unclear. From germline, CDR1 is SGHVS and CDR2 FQNEAQ. The CDR3 runs 14 residues. The V and J ends lost 4 bases and 8 bases respectively, with 15 bases between them. The CDR3 region is CASSSSLGLEPQHF. Here the CDR3 DNA reads TGTGCCAGCAGCTCGTCCTTGGGCCTGGAGCCCCAGCATTTT.